The next 17 T cell receptor beta chains were all read from a single sample in a study of T-cell reconstitution after alpha-beta-depleted transplantation in children. Library preparation (for TCRbeta) was performed with unique molecular identifiers. TCRdb called the PCR reads again in MiXCR, with one record for every CDR3 protein. The table has over 100,000 distinct CDR3 sequences, roughly 7.6% seen once. The sequences come from PBMCs, collected before TCRalphabeta/CD19-depleted stem cell transplant. These TCRs come from a boy under 10 years old with acute lymphoblastic leukemia, due to receive a stem cell transplant.

This clonotype turned up a few times. The chain links TRBV4-3 to TRBJ2-3; 7 nucleotides match TRBD2. CDR3 length: 15 amino acids. Per the germline V gene, CDR1 is LGHNA and CDR2 is YSLEER. J gave up 1 base and V 4 bases, and 5 bases lay outside the gene matches. The CDR3 loop reads CASSPGRQGTDTQYF. CDR3 nucleotides: TGCGCCAGCAGCCCCGGGAGGCAGGGCACAGATACGCAGTATTTT.

Many counts were recorded for this clonotype. V gene TRBV21-1 combines with J gene TRBJ1-1; TRBD1 is the table's D call, not checked against the DNA. TRBV21-1 is a pseudogene locus. This CDR3 is built from 15 residues. The CDR3 region has the DNA TGTGCCAGCAGCAAAGAAAGTCAGGGTCAAACTGAAGCTTTCTTT. Amino acids: CASSKESQGQTEAFF.

This clonotype was recorded at least ten times. This chain connects TRBV5-1 to TRBJ2-5; D might be TRBD1 or TRBD2, each matching 6 bases. There are 13 residues in the CDR3. From germline, CDR1 is SGHRS and CDR2 YFSETQ. V was shortened by 4 bases and J by 4 bases, with 11 bases between the two germline ends. This CDR3 is CASSDGGGETQYF. The CDR3 region has the DNA TGCGCCAGCAGCGACGGAGGGGGAGAGACCCAGTACTTC.

This clonotype was counted many times. The V call is TRBV28, the J call TRBJ1-5; D remains ambiguous. There are 16 residues in the CDR3. Germline values: CDR1 MDHEN, CDR2 SYDVKM. V was pared by 1 base and J by 0 bases, with 10 bases between. The CDR3 DNA reads TGTGCCAGCAGTTTATTGACGGCCCATAGCAATCAGCCCCAGCATTTT. Translated, it gives CASSLLTAHSNQPQHF. The full variable domain, rest sourced from reference TRBV28 and TRBJ1-5, is DVKVTQSSRYLVKRTGEKVFLECVQDMDHENMFWYRQDPGLGLRLIYFSYDVKMKEKGDIPEGYSVSREKKERFSLILESASTNQTSMYLCASSLLTAHSNQPQHFGDGTRLSIL.

This clonotype was picked up a small number of times. The chain couples TRBV11-2 to TRBJ2-1, with 11 bases lining up with TRBD1. Germline CDR1 and CDR2: SGHAT and FQNNGV. V trimming: 0 bases; J trimming: 3 bases; junction bases outside the gene matches: 4. The CDR3 is 17 amino acids. The CDR3 coding sequence is TGTGCCAGCAGCTTAGAAGTGGGGACAGGGGGCTACAATGAGCAGTTCTTC. Translated, it gives CASSLEVGTGGYNEQFF.

V is TRBV29-1 and J is TRBJ2-1; 12 bases line up with TRBD2. The germline gives CDR1 SQVTM, CDR2 ANQGSEA. The CDR3 sequence is 18 residues long. The junction had 13 bases not matched to a gene; V was cut back by 7 bases and J by 0 bases. The CDR3 sequence: CSGSGLAGDRSSYNEQFF. The CDR3 DNA sequence: TGCAGCGGTTCGGGACTAGCGGGTGATCGGAGCTCCTACAATGAGCAGTTCTTC.

V usage is TRBV7-2 and J usage is TRBJ2-7; TRBD1 agrees at 7 bases. This CDR3 is built from 13 residues. V trimming: 8 bases; J trimming: 3 bases; junction bases outside the gene matches: 7. Germline CDR1 reads SGHTA; CDR2 reads FQGNSA. The CDR3 loop reads CASAKRQGYEQYF. For the CDR3, the DNA is TGTGCCAGCGCCAAACGACAGGGCTACGAGCAGTACTTC.

There are a few counts of this clonotype. V is TRBV12-3 or TRBV12-4 and J is TRBJ1-2; 7 nucleotides agree with TRBD1. Unmatched junction bases numbered 7, after V lost 7 bases and J lost 2 bases. The CDR3 contains 14 residues. This CDR3 reads CASTSTGTNYGYTF. CDR3 bases: TGTGCCAGCACCTCGACAGGGACCAACTATGGCTACACCTTC.

This clonotype was recorded at least ten times. The chain has TRBV7-9 and TRBJ2-7; D is possibly TRBD2 (5 bases). This CDR3 has 13 amino acids. V lost 7 bases and J lost 2, with 12 bases in between. CDR1 is SEHNR, CDR2 FQNEAQ, per germline (reference sequence). For the CDR3, the DNA is TGTGCCAGCACCACACACGGGGCCTACGAGCAGTACTTC. As protein: CASTTHGAYEQYF.

The sample holds many counts of this clonotype. The rearrangement links TRBV10-3 to TRBJ2-1; 7 nucleotides match TRBD1. V trimming: 7 bases; J trimming: 8 bases; junction bases outside the gene matches: 5. The germline V gene encodes CDR1 ENHRY and CDR2 SYGVKD. CDR3 length: 12 amino acids. The CDR3 loop reads CAIMRQGDEQFF. CDR3 in DNA: TGTGCCATCATGAGACAGGGCGATGAGCAGTTCTTC.

This clonotype was observed at least ten times. This sequence joins TRBV28 and TRBJ2-7, with D uncertain. From germline, CDR1 is MDHEN and CDR2 SYDVKM. CDR3 length: 12 amino acids. Trimming shortened V by 4 bases and J by 6 bases, and 10 bases separated the two germline ends. Here the CDR3 reads CASSSYPIEQYF. In nucleotides, the CDR3 is TGTGCCAGCAGTTCTTACCCTATCGAGCAGTACTTC.

V and J are TRBV28 and TRBJ1-2; D unresolved. The CDR3 covers 11 residues. Trimming left V 4 bases short and J 8 bases short, with 8 bases between. Germline CDR1 is MDHEN and CDR2 is SYDVKM. The chain's CDR3 is CASSSKGGYTF. The CDR3 DNA reads TGTGCCAGCAGTTCCAAGGGAGGCTACACCTTC.

There are many counts of this clonotype. The gene calls are TRBV3-1 and TRBJ1-3; no clear D gene. The V and J ends lost 7 bases and 6 bases respectively, with 10 bases between them. The germline CDR1 and CDR2 sequences are LGHDT and YNNKEL (reference sequence). The CDR3 has 12 residues. The CDR3 protein is CASTSPVNTIYF. In nucleotides, the CDR3 is TGTGCCAGCACCTCCCCGGTAAACACCATATATTTT.

There are a few counts of this clonotype. The genes are TRBV5-1 and TRBJ2-3; D unresolved. Germline V gene data show CDR1 as SGHRS and CDR2 as YFSETQ. The V end lost 0 bases, the J end lost 0 bases, and 5 bases lay between the germline ends. The CDR3 has 14 amino acids. Here the CDR3 reads CASSLDTSTDTQYF. As DNA, the CDR3 is TGCGCCAGCAGCTTGGACACTAGCACAGATACGCAGTATTTT. The variable domain in full, with the rest retrieved from reference TRBV5-1 and TRBJ2-3, is KAGVTQTPRYLIKTRGQQVTLSCSPISGHRSVSWYQQTPGQGLQFLFEYFSETQRNKGNFPGRFSGRQFSNSRSEMNVSTLELGDSALYLCASSLDTSTDTQYFGPGTRLTVL.

In this sample, this clonotype turned up many times. This rearrangement joins TRBV11-2 to TRBJ2-7; D unclear. Germline-derived CDR1 and CDR2 are SGHAT and FQNNGV. This CDR3 region has 12 residues. Trimming cost V 5 bases and J 8 bases, with 13 bases left between them. The CDR3 DNA sequence: TGTGCCAGCAGCCAACACATCACACAGCAGTACTTC. Protein sequence: CASSQHITQQYF.

This clonotype has a count of ten or more. The chain is built from TRBV4-2 and TRBJ2-1; 7 nucleotides agree with TRBD2. V was pared by 3 bases and J by 6 bases, with 8 bases of the junction left unmatched. CDR3 size: 15 residues. Germline CDR1 and CDR2: LGHNA and YNFKEQ. The CDR3 sequence is CASSHDTGLVNEQFF. The CDR3 DNA reads as TGTGCCAGCAGCCATGACACAGGACTAGTCAATGAGCAGTTCTTC.

CDR3 DNA sequence: TGTGCCAGCAGCTTGGTACAGAGCTCCTACGAGCAGTACTTC. Protein sequence: CASSLVQSSYEQYF. This chain connects TRBV5-8 to TRBJ2-7; D ambiguous. Germline CDR1 is SGHTS and CDR2 is YDEGEE. V was shortened by 0 bases and J by 0 bases, with 7 bases between the two germline ends. CDR3 length: 14 residues.